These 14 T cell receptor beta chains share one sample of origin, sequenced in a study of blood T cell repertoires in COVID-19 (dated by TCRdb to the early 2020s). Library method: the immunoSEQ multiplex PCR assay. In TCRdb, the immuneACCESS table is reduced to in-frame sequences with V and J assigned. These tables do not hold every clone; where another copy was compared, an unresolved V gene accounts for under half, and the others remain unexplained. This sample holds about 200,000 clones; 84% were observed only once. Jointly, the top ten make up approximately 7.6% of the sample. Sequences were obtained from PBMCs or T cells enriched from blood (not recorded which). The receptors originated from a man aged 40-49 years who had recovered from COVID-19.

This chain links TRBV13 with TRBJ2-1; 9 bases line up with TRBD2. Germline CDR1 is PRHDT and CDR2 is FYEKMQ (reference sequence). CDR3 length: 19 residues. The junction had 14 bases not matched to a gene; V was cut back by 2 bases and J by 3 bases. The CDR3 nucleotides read TGTGCCAGCAGCTTAAGGCGAGCGGGGGGCCCCATAGGCTACAATGAGCAGTTCTTC. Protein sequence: CASSLRRAGGPIGYNEQFF.

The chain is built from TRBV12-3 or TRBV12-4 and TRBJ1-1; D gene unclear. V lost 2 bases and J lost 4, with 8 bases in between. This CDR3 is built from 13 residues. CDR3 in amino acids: CASSLLGGTEAFF. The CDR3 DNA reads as TGTGCCAGCAGTTTACTGGGAGGCACTGAAGCTTTCTTT.

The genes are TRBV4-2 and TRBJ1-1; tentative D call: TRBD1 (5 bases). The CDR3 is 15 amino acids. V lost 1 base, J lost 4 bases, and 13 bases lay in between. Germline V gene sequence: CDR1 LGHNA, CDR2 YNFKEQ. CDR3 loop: CASSQGRGISTEAFF. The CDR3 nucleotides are TGTGCCAGCAGCCAAGGAAGGGGCATTAGCACTGAAGCTTTCTTT.

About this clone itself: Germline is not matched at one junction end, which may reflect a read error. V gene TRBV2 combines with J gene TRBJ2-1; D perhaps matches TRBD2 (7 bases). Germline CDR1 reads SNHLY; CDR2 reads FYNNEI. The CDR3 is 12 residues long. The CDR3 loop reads CASSGGQGIVLF. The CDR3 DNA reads TGTGCCAGCAGCGGGGGGCAGGGTATCGTCCTCTTC.

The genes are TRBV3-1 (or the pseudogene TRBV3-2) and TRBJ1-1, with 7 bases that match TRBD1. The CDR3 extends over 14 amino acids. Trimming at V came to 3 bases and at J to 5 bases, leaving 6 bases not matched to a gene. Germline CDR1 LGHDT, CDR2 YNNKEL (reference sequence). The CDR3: CASSQTGTATEAFF. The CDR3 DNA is TGTGCCAGCAGCCAGACCGGGACAGCGACTGAAGCTTTCTTT.

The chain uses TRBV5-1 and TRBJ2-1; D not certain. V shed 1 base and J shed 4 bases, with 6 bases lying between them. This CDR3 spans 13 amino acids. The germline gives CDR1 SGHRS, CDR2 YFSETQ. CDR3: CASSLYSYNEQFF. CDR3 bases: TGCGCCAGCAGCTTGTACTCGTACAATGAGCAGTTCTTC.

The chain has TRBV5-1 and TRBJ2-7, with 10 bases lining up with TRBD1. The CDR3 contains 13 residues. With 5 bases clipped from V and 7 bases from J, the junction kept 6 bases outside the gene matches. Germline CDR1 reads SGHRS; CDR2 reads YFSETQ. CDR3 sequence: CASRDRGPGEQYF. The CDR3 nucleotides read TGCGCCAGCAGAGACAGGGGGCCTGGGGAGCAGTACTTC. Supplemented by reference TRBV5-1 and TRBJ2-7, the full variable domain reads KAGVTQTPRYLIKTRGQQVTLSCSPISGHRSVSWYQQTPGQGLQFLFEYFSETQRNKGNFPGRFSGRQFSNSRSEMNVSTLELGDSALYLCASRDRGPGEQYFGPGTRLTVT.

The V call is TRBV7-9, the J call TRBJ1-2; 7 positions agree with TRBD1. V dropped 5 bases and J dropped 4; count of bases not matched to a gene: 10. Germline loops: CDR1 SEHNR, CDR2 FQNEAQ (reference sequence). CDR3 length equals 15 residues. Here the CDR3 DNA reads TGTGCCAGCAGCCCTGCAGGACAGGCACTCTATGGCTACACCTTC. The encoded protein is CASSPAGQALYGYTF.

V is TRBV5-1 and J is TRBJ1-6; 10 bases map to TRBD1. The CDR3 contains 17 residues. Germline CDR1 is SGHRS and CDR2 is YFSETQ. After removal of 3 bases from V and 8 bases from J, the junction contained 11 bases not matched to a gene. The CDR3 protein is CASSSGTGANLDSPLHF. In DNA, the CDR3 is TGCGCCAGCAGCTCGGGGACAGGGGCCAATTTGGATTCACCCCTCCACTTT.

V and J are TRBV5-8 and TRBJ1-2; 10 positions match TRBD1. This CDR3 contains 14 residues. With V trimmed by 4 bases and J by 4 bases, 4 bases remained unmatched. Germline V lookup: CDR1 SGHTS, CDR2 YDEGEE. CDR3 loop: CASSQGQGPYGYTF. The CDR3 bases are TGTGCCAGCAGCCAGGGACAGGGGCCCTATGGCTACACCTTC. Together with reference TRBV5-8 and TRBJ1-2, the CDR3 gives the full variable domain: EAGVTQSPTHLIKTRGQQATLRCSPISGHTSVYWYQQALGLGLQFLLWYDEGEERNRGNFPPRFSGRQFPNYSSELNVNALELEDSALYLCASSQGQGPYGYTFGSGTRLTVV.

The CDR3 is CASSRQSGPNQPQHF. CDR3 DNA sequence: TGTGCCAGCTCACGACAGAGTGGGCCGAATCAGCCCCAGCATTTT. This chain connects TRBV28 to TRBJ1-5, with D tentatively TRBD1 (5 bases). CDR1 is MDHEN and CDR2 is SYDVKM in the germline V gene. The CDR3 extends over 15 amino acids. V was cut by 8 bases and J by 4 bases, with 18 bases left in between.

CDR3 DNA sequence: TGTGCGTGGGGCCTTCTTAATGAGCAGTTCTTC. Translating it yields CAWGLLNEQFF. The V gene is TRBV30, the J gene TRBJ2-1, with D tentatively TRBD1 (5 bases). The CDR3 contains 11 residues. Germline CDR1 reads GTSNPN; CDR2 reads SVGIG (reference sequence).

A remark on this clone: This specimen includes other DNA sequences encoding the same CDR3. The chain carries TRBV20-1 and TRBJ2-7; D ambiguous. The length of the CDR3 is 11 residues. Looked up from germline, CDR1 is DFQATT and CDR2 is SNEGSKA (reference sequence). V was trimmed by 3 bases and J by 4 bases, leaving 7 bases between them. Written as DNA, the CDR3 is TGCAGTGCTAGTGTATCGTACGAGCAGTACTTC. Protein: CSASVSYEQYF.

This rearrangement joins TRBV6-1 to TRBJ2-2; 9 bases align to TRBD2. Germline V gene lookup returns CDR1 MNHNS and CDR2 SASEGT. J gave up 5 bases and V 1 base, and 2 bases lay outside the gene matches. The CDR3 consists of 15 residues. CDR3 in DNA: TGTGCCAGCAGTGAAGAGGCGGGGGGGACCGGGGAGCTGTTTTTT. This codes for CASSEEAGGTGELFF.